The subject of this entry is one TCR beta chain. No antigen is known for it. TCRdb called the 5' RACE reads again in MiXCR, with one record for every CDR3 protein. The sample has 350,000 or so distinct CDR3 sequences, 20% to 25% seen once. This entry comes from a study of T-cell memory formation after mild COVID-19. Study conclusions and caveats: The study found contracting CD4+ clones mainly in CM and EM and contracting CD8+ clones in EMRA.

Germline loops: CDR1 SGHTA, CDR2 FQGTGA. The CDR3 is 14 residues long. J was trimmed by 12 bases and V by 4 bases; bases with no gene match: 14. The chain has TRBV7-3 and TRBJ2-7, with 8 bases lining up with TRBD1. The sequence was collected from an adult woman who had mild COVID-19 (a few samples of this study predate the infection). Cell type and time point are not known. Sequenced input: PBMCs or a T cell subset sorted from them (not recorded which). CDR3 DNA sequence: TGTGCCAGCAGCTCGAACCTACCGGGACAGGAGTTGTACTTC. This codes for CASSSNLPGQELYF. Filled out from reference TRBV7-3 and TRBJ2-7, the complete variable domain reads GAGVSQTPSNKVTEKGKYVELRCDPISGHTALYWYRQSLGQGPEFLIYFQGTGAADDSGLPNDRFFAVRPEGSVSTLKIQRTERGDSAVYLCASSSNLPGQELYFGPGTRLTVT.